The following is a T cell receptor beta chain sequence with its context. Looked up from germline, CDR1 is SGDLS and CDR2 is YYNGEE. The CDR3 loop spans 18 amino acids. V gave up 1 base and J gave up 1 base, with 20 bases separating them. These data belong to a study of technical replicates of blood from several donors. Produced via immunoSEQ multiplex PCR; TCRdb's table is partial and in-frame only. The data show 76,000 or so clones, roughly nine tenths seen once. The gene calls are TRBV9 and TRBJ1-2; tentatively, D is TRBD1 (5 bases). The TCR sequence derives from a human donor in good health. Input material: T cells isolated from PBMCs. The CDR3 here is CASSVMVGAIGINYGYTF. The CDR3 DNA sequence: TGTGCCAGCAGCGTAATGGTAGGGGCCATTGGGATTAACTATGGCTACACCTTC. Variable domain in full (rest from reference TRBV9 and TRBJ1-2): DSGVTQTPKHLITATGQRVTLRCSPRSGDLSVYWYQQSLDQGLQFLIQYYNGEERAKGNILERFSAQQFPDLHSELNLSSLELGDSALYFCASSVMVGAIGINYGYTFGSGTRLTVV.